These T cell receptor beta chains were read from a single sample in a study of neurological immune-mediated disorders. MiXCR, run by TCRdb on the 5' RACE reads, gives a single entry per CDR3 protein. The sample consists of more than 40,000 distinct CDR3 sequences, roughly 15% of them appearing once. Sequenced material: CD4+ T cells from blood. These receptors all come from a woman aged 55-69 years with HTLV-1-associated myelopathy (HAM/TSP). Each CDR3 is given with its conserved first and last residue. Fields, in order: clone size, D gene, J gene, V gene, CDR3 protein, CDR3 DNA. D genes are given only for firm matches. Clone size appears in some rows only: once, few, many, or a class for an expanded clone.

NA | NA | TRBJ1-1 | TRBV20-1 | CSARRDTEAFF | TGCAGTGCTAGACGAGACACTGAAGCTTTCTTT
many | TRBD1 | TRBJ2-2 | TRBV3-1 | CASSRALGTGNTGELFF | TGTGCCAGCAGCCGAGCTCTCGGGACAGGGAACACCGGGGAGCTGTTTTTT
many | NA | TRBJ1-5 | TRBV12-3/TRBV12-4 | CASSSTDSGQPQHF | TGTGCCAGCAGTTCGACGGATTCTGGTCAGCCCCAGCATTTT
medium-sized | NA | TRBJ2-3 | TRBV21-1 | CASSLGRTDTQYF | TGTGCCAGCAGCCTAGGTCGAACAGATACGCAGTATTTT
many | TRBD1 | TRBJ1-4 | TRBV29-1 | CSVNTQGGKLFF | TGCAGCGTTAATACCCAGGGGGGAAAACTGTTTTTT
many | NA | TRBJ2-1 | TRBV20-1 | CSAPTVSPYNEQFF | TGCAGTGCTCCCACCGTCTCTCCCTACAATGAGCAGTTCTTC
many | NA | TRBJ2-3 | TRBV20-1 | CSARDLGNLNGGLTDTQYF | TGCAGTGCTAGAGATCTTGGAAACCTTAACGGGGGCCTCACAGATACGCAGTATTTT
many | NA | TRBJ1-1 | TRBV30 | CAASRGGRTEAFF | TGTGCGGCCTCCCGGGGAGGAAGGACTGAAGCTTTCTTT
medium-sized | NA | TRBJ1-2 | TRBV5-1 | CASSSGTSSYGYTF | TGCGCCAGCAGCTCGGGGACATCCAGCTATGGCTACACCTTC
many | NA | TRBJ2-7 | TRBV13 | CASSLRPGGEQYF | TGTGCCAGCAGCTTACGGCCAGGGGGGGAGCAGTACTTC
NA | NA | TRBJ1-1 | TRBV6-5 | CASSPRGTMNTEAFF | TGTGCCAGCAGCCCCCGCGGGACCATGAACACTGAAGCTTTCTTT
many | TRBD2 | TRBJ2-3 | TRBV11-2 | CASSLALSGGNTQYF | TGTGCCAGCAGCTTAGCCCTTAGCGGGGGGAATACGCAGTATTTT
many | NA | TRBJ2-7 | TRBV6-5 | CASSPGLRLSSYEQYF | TGTGCCAGCAGCCCTGGACTTCGGTTGAGCTCCTACGAGCAGTACTTC
NA | NA | TRBJ1-1 | TRBV18 | CASSPGLSRRATEAFF | TGTGCCAGCTCACCGGGCCTGTCCCGTCGGGCCACTGAAGCTTTCTTT
many | NA | TRBJ1-4 | TRBV20-1 | CSARGWGAGNEKLFF | TGCAGTGCTAGAGGGTGGGGGGCCGGGAATGAAAAACTGTTTTTT
many | TRBD1 | TRBJ2-2 | TRBV7-9 | CASSLGTPGQGRTGELFF | TGTGCCAGCAGCTTAGGGACCCCGGGACAGGGACGGACCGGGGAGCTGTTTTTT
many | NA | TRBJ2-2 | TRBV5-1 | CASSLDPGELFF | TGCGCCAGCAGCTTGGATCCCGGGGAGCTGTTTTTT
many | NA | TRBJ2-2 | TRBV6-2/TRBV6-3 | CASSYWGASGELFF | TGTGCCAGCAGTTATTGGGGGGCCAGTGGGGAGCTGTTTTTT
NA | NA | TRBJ1-5 | TRBV7-2 | CASPRTRSASQPQHF | TGTGCCAGCCCCCGAACCCGGTCCGCCAGTCAGCCCCAGCATTTT
many | NA | TRBJ2-1 | TRBV5-1 | CASSLLGYEQFF | TGCGCCAGCAGCTTGTTAGGGTATGAGCAGTTCTTC